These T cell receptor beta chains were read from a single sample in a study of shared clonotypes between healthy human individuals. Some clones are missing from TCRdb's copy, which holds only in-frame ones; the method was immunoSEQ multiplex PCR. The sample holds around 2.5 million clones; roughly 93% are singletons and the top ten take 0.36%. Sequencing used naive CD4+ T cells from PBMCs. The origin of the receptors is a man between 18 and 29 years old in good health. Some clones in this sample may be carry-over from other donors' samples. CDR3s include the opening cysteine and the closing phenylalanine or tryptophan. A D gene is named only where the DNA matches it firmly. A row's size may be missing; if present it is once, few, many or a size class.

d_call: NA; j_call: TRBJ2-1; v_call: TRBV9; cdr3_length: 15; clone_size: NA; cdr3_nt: TGTGCCAGCAGCGTAGAGGCTAGGTTCGGCAATGAGCAGTTCTTC; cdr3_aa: CASSVEARFGNEQFF
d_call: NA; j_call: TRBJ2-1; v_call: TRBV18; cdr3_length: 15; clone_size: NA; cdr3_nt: TGTGCCAGCTCACCGGGAAAGGGGGTGACCCATGAGCAGTTCTTC; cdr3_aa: CASSPGKGVTHEQFF
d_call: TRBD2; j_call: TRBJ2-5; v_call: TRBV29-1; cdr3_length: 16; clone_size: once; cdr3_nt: TGCAGCGTTGAAAGGGGGAGCGGGAGGGCCTGGGAGACCCAGTACTTC; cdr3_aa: CSVERGSGRAWETQYF
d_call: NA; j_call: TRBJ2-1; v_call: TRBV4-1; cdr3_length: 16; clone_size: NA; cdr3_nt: TGCGCCAGCAGCCAAGTAGACCTAGTTACCTACAATGAGCAGTTCTTC; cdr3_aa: CASSQVDLVTYNEQFF
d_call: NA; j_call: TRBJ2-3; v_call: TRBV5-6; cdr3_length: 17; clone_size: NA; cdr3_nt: TGTGCCAGCAGCTTGCCGCCTTCAGGGGCAGCTCGGGATACGCAGTATTTT; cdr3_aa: CASSLPPSGAARDTQYF
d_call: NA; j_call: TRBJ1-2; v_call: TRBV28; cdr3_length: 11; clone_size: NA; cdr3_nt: TGTGCCAGCAGGGGGCTAAGGAGCTACACCTTC; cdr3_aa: CASRGLRSYTF
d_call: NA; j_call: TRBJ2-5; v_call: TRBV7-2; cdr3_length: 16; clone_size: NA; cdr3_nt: TGTGCCAGCAGCTTGGCTTTAGGGCCGCTATTAGAGACCCAGTACTTC; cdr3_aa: CASSLALGPLLETQYF
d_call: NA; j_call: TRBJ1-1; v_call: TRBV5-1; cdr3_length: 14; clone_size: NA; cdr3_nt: TGCGCCAGCAGCTTACAGGCCATGAACACTGAAGCTTTCTTT; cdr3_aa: CASSLQAMNTEAFF
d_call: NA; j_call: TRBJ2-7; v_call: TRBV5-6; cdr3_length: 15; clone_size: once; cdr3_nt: TGTGCCAGCAGTTATCTCGGCTCCATCTCCTACGAGCAGTACTTC; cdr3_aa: CASSYLGSISYEQYF
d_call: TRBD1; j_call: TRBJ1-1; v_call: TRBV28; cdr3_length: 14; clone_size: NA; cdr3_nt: TGTGCCAGCAGTCCAATTGGACAGGGCTCTGAAGCTTTCTTT; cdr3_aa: CASSPIGQGSEAFF
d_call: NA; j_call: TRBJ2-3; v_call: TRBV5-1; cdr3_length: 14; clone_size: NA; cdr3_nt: TGCGCCAGCAGCTTGAGGACTCAGGCAGATACGCAGTATTTT; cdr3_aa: CASSLRTQADTQYF
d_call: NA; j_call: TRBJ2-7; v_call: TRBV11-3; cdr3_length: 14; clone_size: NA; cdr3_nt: TGTGCCAGCAGTTCCCACTCTAGCCCCTACGAGCAGTACTTC; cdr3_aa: CASSSHSSPYEQYF
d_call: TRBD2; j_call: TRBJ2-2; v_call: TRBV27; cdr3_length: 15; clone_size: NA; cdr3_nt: TGTGCCAGCAGTTTAAGACTAGCGGGGACCGGGGAGCTGTTTTTT; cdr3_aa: CASSLRLAGTGELFF
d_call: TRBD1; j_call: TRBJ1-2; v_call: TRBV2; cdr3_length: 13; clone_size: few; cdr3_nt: TGTGCCAGCAGTGAACAGGGGGTCGACGGCTACACCTTC; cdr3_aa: CASSEQGVDGYTF
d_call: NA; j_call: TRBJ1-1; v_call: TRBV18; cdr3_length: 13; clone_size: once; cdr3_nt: TGTGCCAGTCTTATTTCATTCGGCACTGAAGCTTTCTTT; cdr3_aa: CASLISFGTEAFF
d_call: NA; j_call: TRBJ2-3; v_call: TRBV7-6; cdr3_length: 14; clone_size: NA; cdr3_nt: TGTGCCAGCAGCTTGGGACGCCTTTCAGATACGCAGTATTTT; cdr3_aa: CASSLGRLSDTQYF
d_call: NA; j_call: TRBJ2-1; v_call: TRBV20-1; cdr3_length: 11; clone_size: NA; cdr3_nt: TGCAGTGCTCGCTCCTACAATGAGCAGTTCTTC; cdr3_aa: CSARSYNEQFF
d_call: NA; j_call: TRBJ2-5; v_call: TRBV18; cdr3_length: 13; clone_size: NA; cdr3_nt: TGTGCCAGCTCCCCAGGACAGACGCAGGCCCAGTACTTC; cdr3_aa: CASSPGQTQAQYF
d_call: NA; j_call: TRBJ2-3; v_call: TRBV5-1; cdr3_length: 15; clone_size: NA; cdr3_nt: TGCGCCAGCAGCCCGGAGGTCAGGGCTTTAGATACGCAGTATTTT; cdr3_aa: CASSPEVRALDTQYF
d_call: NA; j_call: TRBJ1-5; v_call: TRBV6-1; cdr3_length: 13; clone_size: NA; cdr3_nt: TGTGCCAGCAGTGAAGCTTGGAATCAGCCCCAGCATTTT; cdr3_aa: CASSEAWNQPQHF
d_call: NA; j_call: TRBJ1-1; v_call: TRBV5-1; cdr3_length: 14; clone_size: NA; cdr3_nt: TGCGCCAGCAGCCTTACTACAGAGAACACTGAAGCTTTCTTT; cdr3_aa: CASSLTTENTEAFF
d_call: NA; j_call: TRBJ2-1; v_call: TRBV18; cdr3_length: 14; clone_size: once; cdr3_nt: TGTGCCAGCTCACCACTCGGGACTGCCAATGAGCAGTTCTTC; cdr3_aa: CASSPLGTANEQFF
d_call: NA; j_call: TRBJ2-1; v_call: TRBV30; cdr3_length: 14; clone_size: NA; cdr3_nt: TGTGCCTGCGTTCGACAAACTACGTACAATGAGCAGTTCTTC; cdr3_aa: CACVRQTTYNEQFF
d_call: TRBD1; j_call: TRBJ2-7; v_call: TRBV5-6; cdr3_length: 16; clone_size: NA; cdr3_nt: TGTGCCAGCAGCTTGACCTCCGGGACAGTCTCCTACGAGCAGTACTTC; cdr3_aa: CASSLTSGTVSYEQYF
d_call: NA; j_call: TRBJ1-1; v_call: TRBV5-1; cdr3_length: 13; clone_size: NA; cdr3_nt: TGCGCCAGCAGCTTTACAGCAGACACTGAAGCTTTCTTT; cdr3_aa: CASSFTADTEAFF
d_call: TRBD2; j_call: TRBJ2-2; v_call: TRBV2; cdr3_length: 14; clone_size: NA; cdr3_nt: TGTGCCAGTAGCGGGAGAGTAGCTAGCGGGGAGCTGTTTTTT; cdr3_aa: CASSGRVASGELFF
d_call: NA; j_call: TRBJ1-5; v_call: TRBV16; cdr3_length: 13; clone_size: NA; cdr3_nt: TGTGCCAGCACATTAGTCGGGAATCAGCCCCAGCATTTT; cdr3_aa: CASTLVGNQPQHF
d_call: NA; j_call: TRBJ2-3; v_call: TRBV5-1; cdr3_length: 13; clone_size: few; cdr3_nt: TGCGCCAGCAGGACAGCTAGCACAGATACGCAGTATTTT; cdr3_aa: CASRTASTDTQYF
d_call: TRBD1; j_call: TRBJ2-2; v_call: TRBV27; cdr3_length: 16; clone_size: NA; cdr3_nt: TGTGCCAGCACCACCCGCCAGACAGGGACCACCGGGGAGCTGTTTTTT; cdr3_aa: CASTTRQTGTTGELFF
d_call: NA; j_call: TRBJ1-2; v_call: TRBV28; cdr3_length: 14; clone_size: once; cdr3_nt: TGTGCCAGCAGAGGAACCCCAGGGGTTAGAGGCTACACCTTC; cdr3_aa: CASRGTPGVRGYTF
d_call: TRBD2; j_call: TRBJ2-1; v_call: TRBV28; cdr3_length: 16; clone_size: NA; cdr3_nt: TGTGCCAGCAGCCCTCTTTCGGGAGGCCCCTACAATGAGCAGTTCTTC; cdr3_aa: CASSPLSGGPYNEQFF
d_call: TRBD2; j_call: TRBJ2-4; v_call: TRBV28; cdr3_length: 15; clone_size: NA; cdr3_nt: TGTGCCAGCAGTAGGACTAGCGGGGTTAAAAACATTCAGTACTTC; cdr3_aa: CASSRTSGVKNIQYF